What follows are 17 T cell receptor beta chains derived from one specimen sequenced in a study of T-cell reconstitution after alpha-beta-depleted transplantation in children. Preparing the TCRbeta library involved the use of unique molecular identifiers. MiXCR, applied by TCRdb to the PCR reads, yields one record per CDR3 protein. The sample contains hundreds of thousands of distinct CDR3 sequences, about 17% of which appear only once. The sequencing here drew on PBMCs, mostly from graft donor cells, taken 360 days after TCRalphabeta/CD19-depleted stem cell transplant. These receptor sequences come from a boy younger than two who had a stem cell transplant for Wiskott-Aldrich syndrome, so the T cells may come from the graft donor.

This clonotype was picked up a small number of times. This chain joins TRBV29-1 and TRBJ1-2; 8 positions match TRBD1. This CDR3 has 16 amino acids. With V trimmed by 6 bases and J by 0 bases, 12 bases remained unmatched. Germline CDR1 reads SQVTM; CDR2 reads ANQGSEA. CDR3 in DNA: TGCAGCGTCACCACAGGGGGAAATTGGGCTAACTATGGCTACACCTTC. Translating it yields CSVTTGGNWANYGYTF.

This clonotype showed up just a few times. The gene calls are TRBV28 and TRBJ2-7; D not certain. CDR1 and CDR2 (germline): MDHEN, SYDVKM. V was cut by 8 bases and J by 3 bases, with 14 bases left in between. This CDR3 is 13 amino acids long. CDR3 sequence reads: CASFQVGSYEQYF. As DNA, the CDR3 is TGTGCCAGCTTCCAAGTAGGAAGCTACGAGCAGTACTTC.

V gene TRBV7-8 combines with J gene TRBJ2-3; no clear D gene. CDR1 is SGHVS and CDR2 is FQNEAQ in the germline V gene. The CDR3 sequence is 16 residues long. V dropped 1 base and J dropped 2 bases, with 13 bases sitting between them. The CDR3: CASSLEGEFNTDTQYF. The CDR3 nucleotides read TGTGCCAGCAGCTTAGAAGGTGAATTTAACACAGATACGCAGTATTTT.

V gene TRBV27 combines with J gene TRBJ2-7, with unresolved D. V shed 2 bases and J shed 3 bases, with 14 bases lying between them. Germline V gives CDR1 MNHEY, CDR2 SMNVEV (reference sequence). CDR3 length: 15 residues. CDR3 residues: CASSLLARPHYEQYF. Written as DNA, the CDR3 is TGTGCCAGCAGTTTACTCGCGAGACCGCACTACGAGCAGTACTTC.

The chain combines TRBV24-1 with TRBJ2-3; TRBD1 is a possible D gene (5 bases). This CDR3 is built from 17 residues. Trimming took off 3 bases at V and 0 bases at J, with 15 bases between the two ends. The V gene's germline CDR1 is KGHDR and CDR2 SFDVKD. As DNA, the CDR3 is TGTGCCACCAGTGATCCCCTGGACAACCTGAGCACAGATACGCAGTATTTT. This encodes CATSDPLDNLSTDTQYF.

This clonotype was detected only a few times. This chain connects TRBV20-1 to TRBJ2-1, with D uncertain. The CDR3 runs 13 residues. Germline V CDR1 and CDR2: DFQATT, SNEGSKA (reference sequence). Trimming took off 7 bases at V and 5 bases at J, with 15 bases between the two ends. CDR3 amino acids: CSVIWGSNNEQFF. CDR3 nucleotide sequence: TGCAGTGTCATCTGGGGTAGCAACAATGAGCAGTTCTTC.

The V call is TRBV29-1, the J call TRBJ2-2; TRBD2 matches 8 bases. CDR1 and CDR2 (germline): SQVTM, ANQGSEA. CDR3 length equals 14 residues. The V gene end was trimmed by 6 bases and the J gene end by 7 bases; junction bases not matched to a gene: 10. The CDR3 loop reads CSVHNREGSGELFF. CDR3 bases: TGCAGCGTCCACAACCGGGAGGGCAGCGGGGAGCTGTTTTTT.

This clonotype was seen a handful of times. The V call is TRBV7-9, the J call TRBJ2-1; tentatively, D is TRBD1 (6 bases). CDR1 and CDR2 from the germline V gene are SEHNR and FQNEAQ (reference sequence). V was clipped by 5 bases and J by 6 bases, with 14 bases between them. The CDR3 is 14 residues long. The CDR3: CASSAGQYTNEQFF. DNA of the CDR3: TGTGCCAGCAGCGCCGGACAGTATACCAATGAGCAGTTCTTC.

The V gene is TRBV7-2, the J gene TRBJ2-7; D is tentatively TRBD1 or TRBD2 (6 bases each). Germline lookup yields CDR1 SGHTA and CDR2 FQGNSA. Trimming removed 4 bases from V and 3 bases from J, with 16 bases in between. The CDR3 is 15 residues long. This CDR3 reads CASSSSRGANYEQYF. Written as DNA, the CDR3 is TGTGCCAGCAGCTCGAGTAGGGGGGCTAACTACGAGCAGTACTTC.

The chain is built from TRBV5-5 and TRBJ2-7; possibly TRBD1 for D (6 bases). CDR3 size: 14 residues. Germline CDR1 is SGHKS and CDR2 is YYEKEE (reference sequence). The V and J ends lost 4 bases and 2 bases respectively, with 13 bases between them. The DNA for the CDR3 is TGTGCCAGCAGCCTGGAGGACAGCCCCTACGAGCAGTACTTC. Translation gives CASSLEDSPYEQYF.

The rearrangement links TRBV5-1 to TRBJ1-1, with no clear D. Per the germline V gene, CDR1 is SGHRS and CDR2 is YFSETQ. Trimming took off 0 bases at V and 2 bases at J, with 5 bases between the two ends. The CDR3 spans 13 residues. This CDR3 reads CASSLVSNTEAFF. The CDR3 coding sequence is TGCGCCAGCAGCTTGGTCAGCAACACTGAAGCTTTCTTT.

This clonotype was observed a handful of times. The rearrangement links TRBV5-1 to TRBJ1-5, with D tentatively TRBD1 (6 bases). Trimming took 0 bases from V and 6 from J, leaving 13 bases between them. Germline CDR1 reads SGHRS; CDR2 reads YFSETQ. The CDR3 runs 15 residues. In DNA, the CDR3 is TGCGCCAGCAGCTTGGCCCGGGGGCGCGCTCAGCCCCAGCATTTT. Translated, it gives CASSLARGRAQPQHF.

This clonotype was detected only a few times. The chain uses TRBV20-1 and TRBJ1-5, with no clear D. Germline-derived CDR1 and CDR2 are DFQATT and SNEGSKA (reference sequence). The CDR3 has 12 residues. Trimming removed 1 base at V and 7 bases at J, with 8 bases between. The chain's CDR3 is CSARVLGQPQHF. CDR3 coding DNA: TGCAGTGCTAGAGTGTTAGGGCAGCCCCAGCATTTT.

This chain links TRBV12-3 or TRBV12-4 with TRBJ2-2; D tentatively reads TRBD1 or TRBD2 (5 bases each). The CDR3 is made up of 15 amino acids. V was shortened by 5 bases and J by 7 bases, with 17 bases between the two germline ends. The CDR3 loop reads CASSHTGDGVGELFF. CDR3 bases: TGTGCCAGCAGTCACACAGGAGACGGGGTCGGGGAGCTGTTTTTT.

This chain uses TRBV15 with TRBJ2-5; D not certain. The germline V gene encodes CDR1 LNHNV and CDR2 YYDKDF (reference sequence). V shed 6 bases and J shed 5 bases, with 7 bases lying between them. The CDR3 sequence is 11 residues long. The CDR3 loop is CATRIGETQYF. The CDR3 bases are TGTGCCACCAGGATTGGGGAGACCCAGTACTTC.

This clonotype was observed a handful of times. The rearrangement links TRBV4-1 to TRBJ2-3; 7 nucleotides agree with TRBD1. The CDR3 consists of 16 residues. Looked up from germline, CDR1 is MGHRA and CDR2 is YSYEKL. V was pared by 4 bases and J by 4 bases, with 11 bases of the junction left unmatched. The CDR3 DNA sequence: TGCGCCAGCAGCCTTCTAGCCGGGACAGTCCCAGATACGCAGTATTTT. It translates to CASSLLAGTVPDTQYF.

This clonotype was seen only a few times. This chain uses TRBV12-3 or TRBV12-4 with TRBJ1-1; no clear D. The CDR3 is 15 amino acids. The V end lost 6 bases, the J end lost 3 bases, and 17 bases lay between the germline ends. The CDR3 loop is CASRPYSLRDTEAFF. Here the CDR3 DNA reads TGTGCCAGCAGGCCTTACAGCTTACGGGACACTGAAGCTTTCTTT.